The 6 T cell receptor beta chains presented below share a single source sample, sequenced in a study of T cell responses to AZD1222 COVID-19 vaccine. Data came from immunoSEQ multiplex PCR; TCRdb stores just in-frame clones and leaves some out. The sample includes about 190,000 clones, about 92% seen only once; the top ten take about 1.2%. The input for sequencing was peripheral blood, taken on day 0 of AZD1222 vaccination. These receptors came from an adult in good health.

V is TRBV9 and J is TRBJ2-2; 8 nucleotides match TRBD2. Germline assignment: CDR1 SGDLS and CDR2 YYNGEE. CDR3 length: 14 residues. V gave up 0 bases and J gave up 6 bases; unmatched junction bases: 1. The CDR3 spells CASSVGSGAGELFF. For the CDR3, the DNA is TGTGCCAGCAGCGTAGGTAGCGGGGCCGGGGAGCTGTTTTTT.

The chain employs TRBV19 and TRBJ1-5; D gene ambiguous. CDR1 and CDR2 (germline): LNHDA, SQIVND (reference sequence). There are 15 residues in the CDR3. Trimming pared 3 bases from V and 1 base from J, leaving 10 bases between. The CDR3 coding sequence is TGTGCCAGTAGTATGCAGGTAGGGAGCAATCAGCCCCAGCATTTT. This encodes CASSMQVGSNQPQHF.

This chain joins TRBV11-2 and TRBJ2-5; 7 bases align to TRBD1. The germline CDR1 and CDR2 sequences are SGHAT and FQNNGV. The ends lost 1 base at V and 5 bases at J; junction bases unmatched: 7. This CDR3 is built from 15 residues. The CDR3 nucleotides read TGTGCCAGCAGCTTAGTACAGGGGTTTCGGGAGACCCAGTACTTC. Translating gives CASSLVQGFRETQYF. The full variable domain, its missing parts supplied by reference TRBV11-2 and TRBJ2-5, is EAGVAQSPRYKIIEKRQSVAFWCNPISGHATLYWYQQILGQGPKLLIQFQNNGVVDDSQLPKDRFSAERLKGVDSTLKIQPAKLEDSAVYLCASSLVQGFRETQYFGPGTRLLVL.

The rearrangement uses TRBV6-5 and TRBJ2-5, with D unresolved. Germline V CDR1 and CDR2: MNHEY, SVGAGI. The CDR3 is 13 residues long. The V end lost 0 bases, the J end lost 7 bases, and 9 bases lay between the germline ends. The CDR3 protein is CASSYSGWGTQYF. DNA of the CDR3: TGTGCCAGCAGTTACTCCGGCTGGGGGACCCAGTACTTC.

The genes are TRBV5-8 and TRBJ1-4; TRBD1 agrees at 9 bases. The germline V gene has CDR1 SGHTS and CDR2 YDEGEE. The CDR3 consists of 16 residues. V lost 0 bases and J lost 8; bases outside the gene matches: 8. The CDR3 nucleotides are TGTGCCAGCAGCTTGGTCCCCGGGACAGGGCGGGAAAAACTGTTTTTT. Translated, it gives CASSLVPGTGREKLFF.

The chain couples TRBV10-2 to TRBJ1-2; D might be TRBD1 (5 bases). The CDR3 runs 16 residues. Germline-derived CDR1 and CDR2 are WSHSY and SAAADI. The V end lost 4 bases, the J end lost 5 bases, and 20 bases lay between the germline ends. The CDR3 bases are TGCGCCAGCAGTGTTGGGGCAGGTAGGCAGACTTATGGCTACACCTTC. Protein: CASSVGAGRQTYGYTF.